This T cell receptor beta chain comes out of a study of molecular identifiers for immune sequencing clone quantification. As CD8+CD4-CCR7+CD45RA+ cells, naive CD8 T cells were sorted. At least ten counts were recorded for this clonotype. A single record per CDR3 protein comes from TCRdb applying MiXCR to the PCR reads. Among approximately 680,000 distinct CDR3 sequences listed, about 25% were seen once. The CDR3 loop spans 12 amino acids. The germline gives CDR1 MDHEN, CDR2 SYDVKM. V was cut by 6 bases and J by 4 bases, with 8 bases left in between. The V gene is TRBV28, the J gene TRBJ2-3; a weak D match, TRBD2 (6 bases). This clonotype was obtained from a human donor in good health. Some libraries in this study had Jurkat cell RNA spiked in. The specimen was naive CD8+ T cells from blood, with Jurkat cell RNA spiked in. Subset here: FACS-sorted CD8+CD4-CCR7+CD45RA+ naive T cells. CDR3 sequence: CASSRGSDTQYF. In DNA form, the CDR3 reads TGTGCCAGCAGCCGGGGGTCAGATACGCAGTATTTT.